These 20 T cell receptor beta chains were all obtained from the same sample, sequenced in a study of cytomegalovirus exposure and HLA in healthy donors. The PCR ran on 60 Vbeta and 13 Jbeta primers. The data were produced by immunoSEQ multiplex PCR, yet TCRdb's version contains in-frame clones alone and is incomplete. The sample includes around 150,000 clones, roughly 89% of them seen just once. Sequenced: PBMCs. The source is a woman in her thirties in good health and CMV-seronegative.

This CDR3 reads CASSPIERGPGGTQYF. The CDR3 DNA sequence: TGTGCCAGCAGTCCGATCGAGCGGGGGCCGGGAGGGACCCAGTACTTC. The rearrangement links TRBV7-2 to TRBJ2-5; TRBD2 aligns across 8 bases. Per the germline V gene, CDR1 is SGHTA and CDR2 is FQGNSA. V lost 6 bases and J lost 7; bases outside the gene matches: 16. The CDR3 loop spans 16 amino acids. The full variable domain, completed using reference TRBV7-2 and TRBJ2-5, is GAGVSQSPSNKVTEKGKDVELRCDPISGHTALYWYRQSLGQGLEFLIYFQGNSAPDKSGLPSDRFSAERTGGSVSTLTIQRTQQEDSAVYLCASSPIERGPGGTQYFGPGTRLLVL.

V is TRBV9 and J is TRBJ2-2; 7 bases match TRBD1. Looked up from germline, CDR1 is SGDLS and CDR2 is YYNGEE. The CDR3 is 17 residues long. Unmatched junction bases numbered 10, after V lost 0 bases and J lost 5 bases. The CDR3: CASSVGPRTGQTGELFF. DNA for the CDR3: TGTGCCAGCAGCGTAGGACCCAGGACAGGCCAAACCGGGGAGCTGTTTTTT.

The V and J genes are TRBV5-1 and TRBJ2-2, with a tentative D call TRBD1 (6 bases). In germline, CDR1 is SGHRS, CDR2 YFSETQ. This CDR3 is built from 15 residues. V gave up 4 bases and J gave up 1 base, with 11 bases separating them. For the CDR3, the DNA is TGCGCCAGCAGCGTTGGACAGCGGAACACCGGGGAGCTGTTTTTT. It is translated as CASSVGQRNTGELFF. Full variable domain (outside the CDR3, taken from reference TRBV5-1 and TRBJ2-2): KAGVTQTPRYLIKTRGQQVTLSCSPISGHRSVSWYQQTPGQGLQFLFEYFSETQRNKGNFPGRFSGRQFSNSRSEMNVSTLELGDSALYLCASSVGQRNTGELFFGEGSRLTVL.

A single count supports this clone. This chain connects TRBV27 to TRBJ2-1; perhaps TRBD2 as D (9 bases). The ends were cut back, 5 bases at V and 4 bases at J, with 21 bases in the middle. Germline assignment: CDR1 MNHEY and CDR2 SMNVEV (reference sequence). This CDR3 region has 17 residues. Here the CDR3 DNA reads TGTGCCAGCAGTATCCAGGGGGCGGGAGGGCCGTACAATGAGCAGTTCTTC. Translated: CASSIQGAGGPYNEQFF.

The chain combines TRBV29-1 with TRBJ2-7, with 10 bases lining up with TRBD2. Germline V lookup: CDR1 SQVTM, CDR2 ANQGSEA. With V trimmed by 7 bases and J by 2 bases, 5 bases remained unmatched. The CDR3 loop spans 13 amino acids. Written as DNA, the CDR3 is TGCAGCGCAACTAGCGGGATTACCTACGAGCAGTACTTC. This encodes CSATSGITYEQYF.

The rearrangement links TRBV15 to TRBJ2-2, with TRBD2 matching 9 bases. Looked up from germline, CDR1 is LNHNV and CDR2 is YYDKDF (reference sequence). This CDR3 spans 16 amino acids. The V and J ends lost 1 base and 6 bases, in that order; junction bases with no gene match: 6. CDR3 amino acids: CATSRVNAGGPGELFF. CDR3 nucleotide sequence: TGTGCCACCAGCAGAGTCAACGCGGGAGGGCCCGGGGAGCTGTTTTTT.

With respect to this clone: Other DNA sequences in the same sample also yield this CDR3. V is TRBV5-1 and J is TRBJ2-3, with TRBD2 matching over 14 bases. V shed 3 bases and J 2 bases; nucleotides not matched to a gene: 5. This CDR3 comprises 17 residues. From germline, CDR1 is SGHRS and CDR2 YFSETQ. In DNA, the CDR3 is TGCGCCAGCAGCTCGGGACTAGCGGGGGCGGCCACAGATACGCAGTATTTT. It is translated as CASSSGLAGAATDTQYF.

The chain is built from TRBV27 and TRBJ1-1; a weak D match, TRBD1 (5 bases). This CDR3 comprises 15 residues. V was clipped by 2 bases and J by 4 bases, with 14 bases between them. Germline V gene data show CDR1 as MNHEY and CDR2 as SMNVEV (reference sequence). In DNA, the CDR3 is TGTGCCAGCAGTTTAGGGGGACTGGTGGGCACTGAAGCTTTCTTT. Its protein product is CASSLGGLVGTEAFF.

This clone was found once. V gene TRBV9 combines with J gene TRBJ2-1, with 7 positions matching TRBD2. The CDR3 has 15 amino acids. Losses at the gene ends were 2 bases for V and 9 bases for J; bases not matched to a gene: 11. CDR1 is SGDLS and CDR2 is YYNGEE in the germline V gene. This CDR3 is CASSVVLAPQGEQFF. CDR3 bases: TGTGCCAGCAGCGTGGTACTAGCGCCTCAGGGTGAGCAGTTCTTC.

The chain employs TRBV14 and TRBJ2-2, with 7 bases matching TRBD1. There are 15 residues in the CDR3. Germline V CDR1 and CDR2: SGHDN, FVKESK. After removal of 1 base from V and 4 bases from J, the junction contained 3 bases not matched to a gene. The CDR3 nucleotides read TGTGCCAGCAGCCAAGCAGGGGGAAGCACCGGGGAGCTGTTTTTT. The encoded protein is CASSQAGGSTGELFF. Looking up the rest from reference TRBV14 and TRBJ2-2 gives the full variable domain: EAGVTQFPSHSVIEKGQTVTLRCDPISGHDNLYWYRRVMGKEIKFLLHFVKESKQDESGMPNNRFLAERTGGTYSTLKVQPAELEDSGVYFCASSQAGGSTGELFFGEGSRLTVL.

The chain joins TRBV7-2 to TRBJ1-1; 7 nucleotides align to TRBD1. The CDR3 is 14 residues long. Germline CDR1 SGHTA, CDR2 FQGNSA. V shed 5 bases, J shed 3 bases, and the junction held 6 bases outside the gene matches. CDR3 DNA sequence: TGTGCCAGCAGCCCCCGCAGGGGGGACACTGAAGCTTTCTTT. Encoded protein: CASSPRRGDTEAFF. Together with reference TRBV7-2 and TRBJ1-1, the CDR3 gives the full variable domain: GAGVSQSPSNKVTEKGKDVELRCDPISGHTALYWYRQSLGQGLEFLIYFQGNSAPDKSGLPSDRFSAERTGGSVSTLTIQRTQQEDSAVYLCASSPRRGDTEAFFGQGTRLTVV.

CDR3 nucleotides: TGTGCCAGCAGTTTGAGTGAGACCCAGTACTTC. Amino acids: CASSLSETQYF. This chain connects TRBV27 to TRBJ2-5; D is undetermined. V was pared by 3 bases and J by 5 bases, with 4 bases between. Germline lookup yields CDR1 MNHEY and CDR2 SMNVEV (reference sequence). The CDR3 loop spans 11 amino acids.

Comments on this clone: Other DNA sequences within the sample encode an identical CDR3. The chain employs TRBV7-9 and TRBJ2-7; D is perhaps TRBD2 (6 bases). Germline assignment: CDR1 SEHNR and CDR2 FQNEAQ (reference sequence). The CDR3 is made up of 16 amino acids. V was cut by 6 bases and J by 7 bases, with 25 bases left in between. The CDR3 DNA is TGTGCCAGCAGTTCTAGTGCCGGGATTGGGGGGTATGAGCAGTACTTC. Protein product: CASSSSAGIGGYEQYF.

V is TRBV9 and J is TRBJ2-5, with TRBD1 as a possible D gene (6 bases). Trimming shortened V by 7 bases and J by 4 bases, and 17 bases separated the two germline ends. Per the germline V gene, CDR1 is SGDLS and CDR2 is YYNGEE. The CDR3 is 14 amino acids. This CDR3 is CASEPRGGGETQYF. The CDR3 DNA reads TGTGCCAGCGAACCCAGGGGCGGAGGAGAGACCCAGTACTTC.

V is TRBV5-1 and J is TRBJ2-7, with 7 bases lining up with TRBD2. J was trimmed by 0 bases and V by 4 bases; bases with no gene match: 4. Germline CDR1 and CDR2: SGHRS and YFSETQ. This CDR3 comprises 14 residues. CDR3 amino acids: CASSPGTNSYEQYF. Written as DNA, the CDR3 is TGCGCCAGCAGCCCCGGGACTAACTCCTACGAGCAGTACTTC.

The CDR3 region is CASSPRQGSGTGELFF. Written as DNA, the CDR3 is TGTGCCAGCTCACCACGGCAGGGGAGCGGCACCGGGGAGCTGTTTTTT. The rearrangement links TRBV18 to TRBJ2-2; D is perhaps TRBD1 (6 bases). The germline V and J ends were trimmed by 1 base and 4 bases, with 13 bases remaining between them. The CDR3 covers 16 residues. Germline-derived CDR1 and CDR2 are KGHSH and LQKENI.

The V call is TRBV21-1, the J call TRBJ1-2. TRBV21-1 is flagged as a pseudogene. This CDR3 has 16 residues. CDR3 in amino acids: CASRAWEGQEGVGYTF. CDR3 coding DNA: TGTGCCAGCAGGGCGTGGGAGGGTCAGGAGGGGGTTGGCTACACCTTC.

The CDR3: CASSLGGVSSGNTIYF. The CDR3, as DNA: TGTGCCAGCAGCTTAGGAGGCGTGTCCTCTGGAAACACCATATATTTT. This chain connects TRBV7-8 to TRBJ1-3; no firm D call. This CDR3 has 16 residues. CDR1 is SGHVS and CDR2 is FQNEAQ in the germline V gene. The ends were cut back, 1 base at V and 0 bases at J, with 10 bases in the middle. Based on the CDR3 plus reference TRBV7-8 and TRBJ1-3, the full variable domain is GAGVSQSPRYKVAKRGQDVALRCDPISGHVSLFWYQQALGQGPEFLTYFQNEAQLDKSGLPSDRFFAERPEGSVSTLKIQRTQQEDSAVYLCASSLGGVSSGNTIYFGEGSWLTVV.

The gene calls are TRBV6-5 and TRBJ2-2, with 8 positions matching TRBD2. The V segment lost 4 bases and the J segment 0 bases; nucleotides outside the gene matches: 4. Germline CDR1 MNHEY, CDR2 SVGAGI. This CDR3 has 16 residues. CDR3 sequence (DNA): TGTGCCAGCAGTTCGCCAGCGGGGGCGAACACCGGGGAGCTGTTTTTT. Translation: CASSSPAGANTGELFF.

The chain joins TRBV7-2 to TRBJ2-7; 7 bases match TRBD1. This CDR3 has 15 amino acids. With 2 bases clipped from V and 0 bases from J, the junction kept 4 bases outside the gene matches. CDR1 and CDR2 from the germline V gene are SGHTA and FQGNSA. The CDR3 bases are TGTGCCAGCAGCTTACCCGGGACAGTCTCCTACGAGCAGTACTTC. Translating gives CASSLPGTVSYEQYF.